The 30 T cell receptor beta chains in this list originate from one sample, sequenced in a study of T-cell memory formation after mild COVID-19. TCRdb itself ran the 5' RACE reads through MiXCR, one entry per CDR3 protein. The sample shows over 45,000 distinct CDR3 sequences, 25% to 35% of them seen only once. Sequencing was performed on PBMCs or a T cell subset sorted from them (not recorded which). These receptors were collected from a young man who had mild COVID-19 (a few samples of this study predate the infection). Cell type and time point are not known.

The chain recombines TRBV29-1 with TRBJ1-2; 10 nucleotides agree with TRBD1. Germline assignment: CDR1 SQVTM and CDR2 ANQGSEA. The CDR3 totals 14 residues. The J segment lost 0 bases and the V segment lost 7 bases, leaving 5 bases of the junction unmatched. For the CDR3, the DNA is TGCAGCGCAGTGACAGGGGGCACTAACTATGGCTACACCTTC. It is translated as CSAVTGGTNYGYTF.

The chain couples TRBV6-5 to TRBJ1-3; D gene unclear. Per germline, CDR1 MNHEY and CDR2 SVGAGI. Trimming removed 6 bases from V and 3 bases from J, with 15 bases in between. The CDR3 totals 15 residues. CDR3 nucleotides: TGTGCCAGCAGAACCCCCAGGTTGTTTGGAAACACCATATATTTT. Translating gives CASRTPRLFGNTIYF.

This sequence joins TRBV6-2 or TRBV6-3 and TRBJ2-1; D remains unclear. CDR3 length: 16 residues. The V and J ends lost 0 bases and 5 bases respectively, with 14 bases between them. Germline assignment: CDR1 MNHEY and CDR2 SVGEGT. The CDR3, as DNA: TGTGCCAGCAGTTACTCGCACAGACCCTTAGACAATGAGCAGTTCTTC. Protein sequence: CASSYSHRPLDNEQFF.

J is TRBJ1-2 and V is TRBV7-9; TRBD1 agrees at 7 bases. The CDR3 sequence is 15 residues long. V was clipped by 5 bases and J by 0 bases; unmatched bases: 6. The germline V gene has CDR1 SEHNR and CDR2 FQNEAQ (reference sequence). The CDR3 nucleotides are TGTGCCAGCAGCGAACGGGACAGCACTAACTATGGCTACACCTTC. The encoded protein is CASSERDSTNYGYTF.

This clonotype was counted many times. The gene calls are TRBV6-5 and TRBJ1-2, with D tentatively TRBD1 (5 bases). With 2 bases removed from V and 8 bases from J, the gap between germline ends came to 21 bases. The length of the CDR3 is 16 residues. Germline V gene data show CDR1 as MNHEY and CDR2 as SVGAGI. The CDR3 protein is CASSYRTSGQFGGYTF. The DNA of the CDR3 is TGTGCCAGCAGTTACCGAACATCGGGGCAGTTTGGAGGCTACACCTTC.

This clonotype was seen only a few times. The DNA for the CDR3 is TGTGCCACCGCGAGCGACAGGAACACCGGGGAGCTGTTTTTT. This gives the protein CATASDRNTGELFF. This chain connects TRBV10-3 to TRBJ2-2; D may be TRBD1 (5 bases). Per germline, CDR1 ENHRY and CDR2 SYGVKD. V dropped 10 bases and J dropped 1 base, with 13 bases sitting between them. This CDR3 is built from 14 residues.

This clonotype has only a few counts. This rearrangement joins TRBV5-1 to TRBJ2-7; D gene uncertain. The length of the CDR3 is 13 residues. Between the trimmed V and J ends, which lost 2 bases and 0 bases, there was a span of 6 bases. Germline V lookup: CDR1 SGHRS, CDR2 YFSETQ. CDR3 sequence reads: CASSFSSSYEQYF. CDR3 coding DNA: TGCGCCAGCAGCTTCTCAAGCTCCTACGAGCAGTACTTC.

Comments on this clonotype: Compared with germline, one end of the junction differs, possibly owing to a read error. This chain connects TRBV7-7 to TRBJ2-5, with 8 bases matching TRBD2. There are 17 residues in the CDR3. Germline CDR1 SSHAT, CDR2 FNYEAQ (reference sequence). CDR3 region: CASSPSSGGYGQETQYF. As DNA, the CDR3 is TGTGCTAGCAGCCCCTCGAGCGGGGGTTACGGGCAAGAGACCCAGTACTTC.

This rearrangement joins TRBV24-1 to TRBJ2-3; the match to TRBD2 covers 8 bases. CDR3 length equals 15 residues. Germline CDR1 KGHDR, CDR2 SFDVKD. V shed 1 base and J 3 bases; nucleotides not matched to a gene: 2. The CDR3 sequence is CATSDLAGVTDTQYF. In DNA, the CDR3 is TGTGCCACCAGTGATTTAGCGGGGGTTACAGATACGCAGTATTTT.

This clonotype has more than one count but fewer than ten. V is TRBV7-9 and J is TRBJ1-1; unclear D gene. Trimming removed 1 base from V and 4 bases from J, with 13 bases in between. This CDR3 is 15 amino acids long. Germline V gene lookup returns CDR1 SEHNR and CDR2 FQNEAQ (reference sequence). CDR3: CASSLVEELGTEAFF. As DNA, the CDR3 is TGTGCCAGCAGCTTAGTTGAGGAACTGGGCACTGAAGCTTTCTTT.

This clonotype was seen more than once but under ten times. The V gene is TRBV11-2, the J gene TRBJ1-1, with D possibly being TRBD1 (6 bases). The CDR3 has 13 amino acids. V dropped 8 bases and J dropped 1 base, with 11 bases sitting between them. Germline V lookup: CDR1 SGHAT, CDR2 FQNNGV. As DNA, the CDR3 is TGTGCCAGCGGGGGCAGAAAGAACACTGAAGCTTTCTTT. Translated: CASGGRKNTEAFF.

The chain couples TRBV27 to TRBJ2-5, with a weak D call TRBD1 (5 bases). The CDR3 spans 13 residues. Per the germline V gene, CDR1 is MNHEY and CDR2 is SMNVEV (reference sequence). V lost 6 bases to trimming and J lost 6 bases, with 14 bases between them. DNA of the CDR3: TGTGCCAGCAGCTGGGGCTTTACAAAGACCCAGTACTTC. Residues: CASSWGFTKTQYF.

The V gene is TRBV7-9, the J gene TRBJ1-1, with no clear D. Trimming pared 6 bases from V and 4 bases from J, leaving 9 bases between. There are 12 residues in the CDR3. Germline CDR1 and CDR2: SEHNR and FQNEAQ (reference sequence). Here the CDR3 reads CASRGLGTEAFF. The DNA for the CDR3 is TGTGCCAGCAGGGGGTTGGGCACTGAAGCTTTCTTT.

The CDR3: CASSLGGGSYEQYF. Written as DNA, the CDR3 is TGTGCCAGCAGCTTAGGCGGGGGCAGCTACGAGCAGTACTTC. V is TRBV7-6 and J is TRBJ2-7, with D maybe TRBD2 (7 bases). The CDR3 is made up of 14 amino acids. V lost 1 base and J lost 3, with 10 bases in between. Germline V gene data show CDR1 as SGHVS and CDR2 as FNYEAQ.

The chain couples TRBV7-9 to TRBJ1-2; 7 bases are a match to TRBD1. V shed 4 bases, J shed 7 bases, and the junction held 9 bases outside the gene matches. The CDR3 is 14 residues long. Germline V lookup: CDR1 SEHNR, CDR2 FQNEAQ (reference sequence). The CDR3 protein is CASSSGTVLVGYTF. CDR3 DNA: TGTGCCAGCAGCTCCGGGACAGTGTTGGTTGGCTACACCTTC.

This clonotype showed up just once. This sequence joins TRBV7-9 and TRBJ2-4; no definite D call. The germline CDR1 and CDR2 sequences are SEHNR and FQNEAQ (reference sequence). CDR3 length: 14 amino acids. V was pared by 5 bases and J by 2 bases, with 10 bases between. The CDR3 nucleotides are TGTGCCAGCAGCGGAGAAGAGACCAAAAACATTCAGTACTTC. Encoded protein: CASSGEETKNIQYF.

This clonotype was counted only a few times. The chain uses TRBV5-6 and TRBJ2-7; tentatively, D is TRBD1 (6 bases). Germline V gene data show CDR1 as SGHDT and CDR2 as YYEEEE. CDR3 length equals 17 residues. Deletions cut 0 bases from V and 0 bases from J, with 16 bases between. For the CDR3, the DNA is TGTGCCAGCAGCTTGGGAGGAAACAGGGCGAGCTCCTACGAGCAGTACTTC. It yields the protein CASSLGGNRASSYEQYF. The complete variable domain, with remaining parts taken from reference TRBV5-6 and TRBJ2-7, reads DAGVTQSPTHLIKTRGQQVTLRCSPKSGHDTVSWYQQALGQGPQFIFQYYEEEERQRGNFPDRFSGHQFPNYSSELNVNALLLGDSALYLCASSLGGNRASSYEQYFGPGTRLTVT.

The CDR3 DNA reads TGTGCCAGCAGCAAAGGTGGGCAGGACATTCAGTACTTC. It is translated as CASSKGGQDIQYF. V usage is TRBV9 and J usage is TRBJ2-4; D ambiguous. Trimming stripped 4 bases from V and 8 bases from J, with 13 bases between. The germline CDR1 and CDR2 sequences are SGDLS and YYNGEE. The CDR3 covers 13 residues.

The V gene is TRBV16, the J gene TRBJ2-1; no clear D. The germline V and J ends were trimmed by 2 bases and 4 bases, with 9 bases remaining between them. The CDR3 has 14 residues. Germline V gene lookup returns CDR1 KGHSY and CDR2 FQNENV. CDR3 in DNA: TGTGCCAGCAGCCAAGACGGTCAGTACAATGAGCAGTTCTTC. It specifies CASSQDGQYNEQFF.

This chain links TRBV6-2 or TRBV6-3 with TRBJ2-7; the D call may be TRBD1 or TRBD2 (5 bases each). The CDR3 has 15 residues. The ends were cut back, 1 base at V and 5 bases at J, with 15 bases in the middle. Germline V gene sequence: CDR1 MNHEY, CDR2 SVGEGT. DNA for the CDR3: TGTGCCAGCAGTTACTTTATGAGGCAGGGAGACGAGCAGTACTTC. Translated, it gives CASSYFMRQGDEQYF.

This chain uses TRBV12-3 or TRBV12-4 with TRBJ2-1; 9 bases fit TRBD1. This CDR3 region has 15 residues. V was pared by 6 bases and J by 1 base, with 4 bases of the junction left unmatched. The CDR3 bases are TGTGCCAGCAGCCTCGGGACAGGGTCCTACAATGAGCAGTTCTTC. This translates into CASSLGTGSYNEQFF.

This clonotype was found a few times. The junction does not match germline at one end; this may be a read error. The chain combines TRBV4-1 with TRBJ2-7, with a possible D match to TRBD2 (5 bases). Germline V lookup: CDR1 MGHRA, CDR2 YSYEKL. The CDR3 has 15 amino acids. CDR3 sequence: CASSQGTYTSNEQYF. In nucleotides, the CDR3 is TGCGCCAGCAGCCAAGGGACTTACACCTCCAACGAGCAGTACTTC.

This clonotype appeared a few times. The rearrangement links TRBV4-1 to TRBJ2-2; 10 nucleotides match TRBD1. CDR1 is MGHRA, CDR2 YSYEKL, per germline. Germline trimming cut 5 bases from V and 3 bases from J; bases unmatched to any gene: 6. This CDR3 comprises 16 residues. The CDR3 DNA reads TGCGCCAGCAGCACGCGGGACAGGGGCTACACCGGGGAGCTGTTTTTT. It codes for CASSTRDRGYTGELFF.

The sample holds a few counts of this clonotype. The chain combines TRBV6-1 with TRBJ2-3; 8 nucleotides line up with TRBD2. The CDR3 contains 13 residues. Looked up from germline, CDR1 is MNHNS and CDR2 is SASEGT. V trimming: 7 bases; J trimming: 3 bases; junction bases outside the gene matches: 3. The CDR3 is CASTGGETDTQYF. DNA for the CDR3: TGTGCCAGCACCGGGGGGGAAACAGATACGCAGTATTTT.

CDR3 sequence (DNA): TGCGCCAGCAGCTTGCGGGTAGCGGGGCCTCGAAGAACAGATACGCAGTATTTT. It codes for CASSLRVAGPRRTDTQYF. The chain employs TRBV5-1 and TRBJ2-3, with 8 bases identical to TRBD2. This CDR3 spans 18 amino acids. Trimming took 1 base from V and 3 from J; bases not matched to a gene: 13. Germline loops: CDR1 SGHRS, CDR2 YFSETQ. Combining the CDR3 with reference TRBV5-1 and TRBJ2-3 gives the whole variable domain KAGVTQTPRYLIKTRGQQVTLSCSPISGHRSVSWYQQTPGQGLQFLFEYFSETQRNKGNFPGRFSGRQFSNSRSEMNVSTLELGDSALYLCASSLRVAGPRRTDTQYFGPGTRLTVL.

The chain joins TRBV29-1 to TRBJ1-6; D uncertain. Between the trimmed V and J ends, which lost 3 bases and 11 bases, there was a span of 14 bases. Looked up from germline, CDR1 is SQVTM and CDR2 is ANQGSEA. This CDR3 spans 13 amino acids. Here the CDR3 reads CSVEASPGPPLHF. The CDR3 DNA follows: TGCAGCGTTGAGGCCTCTCCTGGGCCACCCCTCCACTTT.

V and J are TRBV18 and TRBJ2-3; no reliable D call. Germline V gene sequence: CDR1 KGHSH, CDR2 LQKENI. The CDR3 runs to 14 residues. V was shortened by 5 bases and J by 3 bases, with 12 bases between the two germline ends. Here the CDR3 DNA reads TGTGCCAGCTCAACGGTTCGGACGACAGATACGCAGTATTTT. Its translation: CASSTVRTTDTQYF. Based on the CDR3 plus reference TRBV18 and TRBJ2-3, the full variable domain is NAGVMQNPRHLVRRRGQEARLRCSPMKGHSHVYWYRQLPEEGLKFMVYLQKENIIDESGMPKERFSAEFPKEGPSILRIQQVVRGDSAAYFCASSTVRTTDTQYFGPGTRLTVL.

V usage is TRBV12-3 or TRBV12-4 and J usage is TRBJ2-5; the D is unclear. This CDR3 has 12 amino acids. V shed 5 bases and J shed 1 base, with 5 bases lying between them. The DNA of the CDR3 is TGTGCCAGCAGTAACATCCAAGAGACCCAGTACTTC. This sequence encodes CASSNIQETQYF.

The chain couples TRBV5-6 to TRBJ2-1; D is possibly TRBD1 (6 bases). Per the germline V gene, CDR1 is SGHDT and CDR2 is YYEEEE. V gave up 2 bases and J gave up 0 bases, with 21 bases separating them. CDR3 size: 19 residues. In nucleotides, the CDR3 is TGTGCCAGCAGCTTAACAGGGATTAGGCGACAAACCTCCTACAATGAGCAGTTCTTC. Its protein product is CASSLTGIRRQTSYNEQFF. Full variable domain (outside the CDR3, taken from reference TRBV5-6 and TRBJ2-1): DAGVTQSPTHLIKTRGQQVTLRCSPKSGHDTVSWYQQALGQGPQFIFQYYEEEERQRGNFPDRFSGHQFPNYSSELNVNALLLGDSALYLCASSLTGIRRQTSYNEQFFGPGTRLTVL.

The chain has TRBV7-2 and TRBJ2-2, with D possibly matching TRBD2 (5 bases). The V end was cut by 2 bases, the J end by 0 bases, with 13 bases between. The CDR3 runs to 17 residues. Per the germline V gene, CDR1 is SGHTA and CDR2 is FQGNSA. Here the CDR3 reads CASSLLPPLANTGELFF. In DNA, the CDR3 is TGTGCCAGCAGCTTATTGCCCCCACTAGCGAACACCGGGGAGCTGTTTTTT.